One and the same sample provided the 27 T cell receptor beta chains below, sequenced in a study of blood T cell repertoires in COVID-19. Generated by immunoSEQ multiplex PCR, the TCRdb table keeps only in-frame clones and is missing some. The sample shows hundreds of thousands of clones, just over 85% of them seen only once. The sample comprised peripheral blood. The receptors were sampled from a woman between 25 and 40 years old with active or convalescent COVID-19.

J is TRBJ2-2 and V is TRBV18; D call uncertain. Germline CDR1 KGHSH, CDR2 LQKENI. This CDR3 comprises 12 residues. V lost 4 bases and J 6 bases, leaving 6 bases between the germline ends. CDR3 sequence reads: CASSLASGELFF. The CDR3 DNA sequence: TGTGCCAGCTCACTAGCTTCCGGGGAGCTGTTTTTT.

The chain links TRBV20-1 to TRBJ2-3; D is possibly TRBD2 (6 bases). Germline CDR1 and CDR2: DFQATT and SNEGSKA (reference sequence). V lost 3 bases, J lost 2 bases, and 15 bases lay in between. The CDR3 has 15 amino acids. The DNA of the CDR3 is TGCAGTGCTAGTGGAAGCGGGTGGGACACAGATACGCAGTATTTT. Translating gives CSASGSGWDTDTQYF.

The rearrangement links TRBV6-5 to TRBJ1-5, with TRBD1 identical over 7 bases. Germline assignment: CDR1 MNHEY and CDR2 SVGAGI. This CDR3 has 14 amino acids. With V trimmed by 4 bases and J by 4 bases, 4 bases remained unmatched. The DNA for the CDR3 is TGTGCCAGCAGTTCCCAACAGGGGAATCAGCCCCAGCATTTT. This gives the protein CASSSQQGNQPQHF.

With regard to this clone: This sample includes further DNA sequences coding for the same CDR3. The chain links TRBV5-1 to TRBJ2-3, with a weak D call TRBD1 (6 bases). This CDR3 has 13 amino acids. Between the trimmed V and J ends, which lost 0 bases and 6 bases, there was a span of 8 bases. Germline V CDR1 and CDR2: SGHRS, YFSETQ. CDR3 in DNA: TGCGCCAGCAGCTTGGAAAGGGGGGATACGCAGTATTTT. As protein: CASSLERGDTQYF.

The genes are TRBV19 and TRBJ1-1; D may be TRBD1 (5 bases). V lost 6 bases and J 4 bases, leaving 12 bases between the germline ends. Germline V CDR1 and CDR2: LNHDA, SQIVND (reference sequence). The CDR3 contains 13 residues. CDR3 bases: TGTGCCAGTAGAGGCAGGGTCGGCACTGAAGCTTTCTTT. Translated: CASRGRVGTEAFF.

Only one count was recorded for this clone. The chain uses TRBV2 and TRBJ1-1; D gene ambiguous. Germline CDR1 reads SNHLY; CDR2 reads FYNNEI. The CDR3 extends over 14 amino acids. V lost 3 bases to trimming and J lost 0 bases, with 8 bases between them. CDR3 nucleotide sequence: TGTGCCAGCAGTGACCGCGGTTTGAACACTGAAGCTTTCTTT. Its translation is CASSDRGLNTEAFF. The variable domain in full, completed from reference TRBV2 and TRBJ1-1, reads EPEVTQTPSHQVTQMGQEVILRCVPISNHLYFYWYRQILGQKVEFLVSFYNNEISEKSEIFDDQFSVERPDGSNFTLKIRSTKLEDSAMYFCASSDRGLNTEAFFGQGTRLTVV.

The CDR3 sequence is CASSIDSQGQTSIYGYTF. CDR3 bases: TGTGCCAGTAGTATAGATTCCCAGGGACAAACCTCCATCTATGGCTACACCTTC. The chain joins TRBV19 to TRBJ1-2; D possibly corresponds to TRBD1 (6 bases). V was pared by 0 bases and J by 4 bases, with 21 bases between. The CDR3 contains 18 residues. Germline V gene data show CDR1 as LNHDA and CDR2 as SQIVND (reference sequence).

The chain has TRBV10-2 and TRBJ2-5; 11 nucleotides agree with TRBD2. Germline V gene data show CDR1 as WSHSY and CDR2 as SAAADI. This CDR3 region has 16 residues. The trim removed 0 bases at V and 4 bases at J, leaving 4 bases unmatched. DNA for the CDR3: TGCGCCAGCAGTGAGTCGGGTAGCGGGAGGGGAGAGACCCAGTACTTC. Translation: CASSESGSGRGETQYF.

The CDR3, as DNA: TGTGCCAGTAGTATTGTCGGTAACTATGGCTACACCTTC. It is translated as CASSIVGNYGYTF. This chain uses TRBV19 with TRBJ1-2; no definite D call. CDR3 length: 13 amino acids. The V gene's germline CDR1 is LNHDA and CDR2 SQIVND (reference sequence). The V gene lost 3 bases and the J gene lost 1 base, with 6 bases spanning the gap.

The V gene is TRBV29-1, the J gene TRBJ1-1; 11 nucleotides match TRBD1. Losses at the gene ends were 7 bases for V and 0 bases for J; bases not matched to a gene: 4. Germline CDR1 and CDR2: SQVTM and ANQGSEA. This CDR3 is built from 14 residues. The CDR3 loop reads CSGGQGGMNTEAFF. In DNA, the CDR3 is TGCAGCGGGGGACAGGGGGGAATGAACACTGAAGCTTTCTTT.

This chain connects TRBV19 to TRBJ1-2; 7 bases line up with TRBD1. The germline V gene has CDR1 LNHDA and CDR2 SQIVND (reference sequence). The J segment lost 4 bases and the V segment lost 7 bases, leaving 3 bases of the junction unmatched. The CDR3 covers 12 residues. The DNA for the CDR3 is TGTGCCAGTAACCCAGGGGGCTATGGCTACACCTTC. Protein sequence: CASNPGGYGYTF.

The chain combines TRBV19 with TRBJ1-4; possible D gene TRBD1, 5 bases. Trimming pared 2 bases from V and 0 bases from J, leaving 10 bases between. The germline V gene encodes CDR1 LNHDA and CDR2 SQIVND (reference sequence). The CDR3 is made up of 16 amino acids. For the CDR3, the DNA is TGTGCCAGTAGTATATGGGGCCAGGCAACTAATGAAAAACTGTTTTTT. Translating gives CASSIWGQATNEKLFF.

The sample holds one count of this clone. The chain joins TRBV29-1 to TRBJ1-2; D perhaps matches TRBD1 (5 bases). Germline values: CDR1 SQVTM, CDR2 ANQGSEA. The CDR3 covers 11 residues. The CDR3, as DNA: TGCAGTGCTTGGGGGGATTATGGCTACACCTTC. It codes for CSAWGDYGYTF.

The CDR3: CAWTGTLNEQFF. DNA of the CDR3: TGCGCCTGGACAGGGACCCTCAATGAGCAGTTCTTC. The chain links TRBV23-1 to TRBJ2-1, with 8 bases lining up with TRBD1. TRBV23-1 is reported as an ORF; its role is uncertain. J was trimmed by 6 bases and V by 11 bases; bases with no gene match: 6. The CDR3 has 12 residues.

V is TRBV7-2 and J is TRBJ2-1; D gene unclear. Germline CDR1 and CDR2: SGHTA and FQGNSA. Trimming took off 1 base at V and 4 bases at J, with 8 bases between the two ends. The CDR3 totals 14 residues. For the CDR3, the DNA is TGTGCCAGCAGCTTAGTAACGGGTTACAATGAGCAGTTCTTC. Translated, it gives CASSLVTGYNEQFF.

This rearrangement joins TRBV5-1 to TRBJ2-5; 8 positions match TRBD1. With 4 bases clipped from V and 2 bases from J, the junction kept 4 bases outside the gene matches. The CDR3 is made up of 14 amino acids. Germline lookup yields CDR1 SGHRS and CDR2 YFSETQ. CDR3 nucleotides: TGCGCCAGCAGCGGCGACAGGGGTCAAGAGACCCAGTACTTC. This translates into CASSGDRGQETQYF.

The DNA of the CDR3 is TGTGCCAGCAGTCGGACAGGCCGCCCCACAGATACGCAGTATTTT. The encoded protein is CASSRTGRPTDTQYF. This sequence joins TRBV6-4 and TRBJ2-3; 7 nucleotides agree with TRBD1. The V gene end was trimmed by 5 bases and the J gene end by 2 bases; junction bases not matched to a gene: 7. The germline gives CDR1 MRHNA, CDR2 SNTAGT. This CDR3 spans 15 amino acids.

The rearrangement links TRBV27 to TRBJ2-3; no definite D call. Germline V gene data show CDR1 as MNHEY and CDR2 as SMNVEV (reference sequence). The CDR3 extends over 14 amino acids. Deletions cut 2 bases from V and 3 bases from J, with 9 bases between. CDR3 bases: TGTGCCAGCAGTTTAATGGCAGTAACAGATACGCAGTATTTT. This encodes CASSLMAVTDTQYF.

This clone came up once. The rearrangement links TRBV2 to TRBJ1-2; 8 bases are shared with TRBD1. Germline V lookup: CDR1 SNHLY, CDR2 FYNNEI. After removal of 3 bases from V and 8 bases from J, the junction contained 8 bases not matched to a gene. The CDR3 contains 14 residues. This chain's CDR3 is CASSETGAVLGYTF. The CDR3 nucleotides read TGTGCCAGCAGTGAGACAGGGGCGGTCTTAGGCTACACCTTC.

This sequence joins TRBV6-5 and TRBJ1-2, with TRBD1 matching over 7 bases. Trimming at V came to 8 bases and at J to 2 bases, leaving 11 bases not matched to a gene. Germline V gene data show CDR1 as MNHEY and CDR2 as SVGAGI. This CDR3 has 15 residues. The CDR3 reads CASSTFQTGNYGYTF. DNA for the CDR3: TGTGCCAGCTCTACTTTTCAGACAGGGAACTATGGCTACACCTTC.

This clone was seen only once. The V gene is TRBV7-7, the J gene TRBJ2-7; a possible D gene is TRBD2 (5 bases). With 4 bases removed from V and 6 bases from J, the gap between germline ends came to 13 bases. CDR3 length: 13 amino acids. Germline V CDR1 and CDR2: SSHAT, FNYEAQ (reference sequence). The CDR3 reads CASSSSGISEQYF. In nucleotides, the CDR3 is TGTGCCAGCAGCTCGTCGGGGATTTCCGAGCAGTACTTC.

The rearrangement links TRBV10-3 to TRBJ1-4; 8 bases line up with TRBD1. Germline assignment: CDR1 ENHRY and CDR2 SYGVKD. V lost 10 bases and J lost 4; bases outside the gene matches: 5. This CDR3 region has 13 residues. CDR3 sequence: CATGQGGNEKLFF. Written as DNA, the CDR3 is TGTGCCACAGGACAGGGTGGTAATGAAAAACTGTTTTTT.

Notes on this clone: In the same sample, other DNA sequences code for this CDR3. The chain carries TRBV6-5 and TRBJ1-1; D may be TRBD1 (5 bases). V shed 2 bases and J shed 3 bases, with 7 bases lying between them. The V gene's germline CDR1 is MNHEY and CDR2 SVGAGI. The CDR3 is made up of 13 amino acids. This CDR3 is CASSYGGDTEAFF. Written as DNA, the CDR3 is TGTGCCAGCAGTTACGGGGGGGACACTGAAGCTTTCTTT.

This chain joins TRBV11-2 and TRBJ2-1; 8 bases match TRBD1. Per germline, CDR1 SGHAT and CDR2 FQNNGV. This CDR3 has 15 residues. Trimming cost V 5 bases and J 2 bases; bases outside gene matches: 5. The CDR3 DNA reads as TGTGCCAGCAGCCCTGGACAGGGACCCTACAATGAGCAGTTCTTC. Its translation: CASSPGQGPYNEQFF.

This chain connects TRBV27 to TRBJ1-5; no definite D call. This CDR3 has 12 amino acids. Germline lookup yields CDR1 MNHEY and CDR2 SMNVEV (reference sequence). Trimming took off 4 bases at V and 4 bases at J, with 5 bases between the two ends. The CDR3 is CASSSRNQPQHF. For the CDR3, the DNA is TGTGCCAGCAGTTCCAGGAATCAGCCCCAGCATTTT.

This clone has more than one count but fewer than ten. The chain combines TRBV28 with TRBJ1-5; no definite D call. The CDR3 is 15 residues long. Between the trimmed V and J ends, which lost 6 bases and 8 bases, there was a span of 20 bases. In germline, CDR1 is MDHEN, CDR2 SYDVKM. CDR3 sequence (DNA): TGTGCCAGCAGCTCTGCCGGACTCTCCAACGAGCCCCAGCATTTT. It translates to CASSSAGLSNEPQHF.

The chain joins TRBV10-2 to TRBJ1-1; 7 bases are shared with TRBD1. The CDR3 covers 13 residues. With 4 bases clipped from V and 5 bases from J, the junction kept 4 bases outside the gene matches. Per germline, CDR1 WSHSY and CDR2 SAAADI. CDR3 sequence (DNA): TGCGCCAGCAGTGGTGGGACAGCGACTGAAGCTTTCTTT. As protein: CASSGGTATEAFF.